This T cell receptor (beta chain) was observed in a study of T-cell memory formation after mild COVID-19. TCRdb itself ran the 5' RACE reads through MiXCR, one entry per CDR3 protein. The table shows roughly 350,000 distinct CDR3 sequences, with around 21% occurring only once. The CDR3 contains 14 residues. With 4 bases removed from V and 5 bases from J, the gap between germline ends came to 12 bases. The material sequenced was PBMCs or a T cell subset sorted from them (not recorded which). The chain recombines TRBV12-3 or TRBV12-4 with TRBJ2-1, with TRBD1 as a possible D gene (5 bases). The receptor's source is an adult woman who had mild COVID-19 (a few samples of this study predate the infection). Cell type and time point are not known. The CDR3 nucleotides are TGTGCCAGCAGTTCCACCCCACAGGACAATGAGCAGTTCTTC. Translated: CASSSTPQDNEQFF.